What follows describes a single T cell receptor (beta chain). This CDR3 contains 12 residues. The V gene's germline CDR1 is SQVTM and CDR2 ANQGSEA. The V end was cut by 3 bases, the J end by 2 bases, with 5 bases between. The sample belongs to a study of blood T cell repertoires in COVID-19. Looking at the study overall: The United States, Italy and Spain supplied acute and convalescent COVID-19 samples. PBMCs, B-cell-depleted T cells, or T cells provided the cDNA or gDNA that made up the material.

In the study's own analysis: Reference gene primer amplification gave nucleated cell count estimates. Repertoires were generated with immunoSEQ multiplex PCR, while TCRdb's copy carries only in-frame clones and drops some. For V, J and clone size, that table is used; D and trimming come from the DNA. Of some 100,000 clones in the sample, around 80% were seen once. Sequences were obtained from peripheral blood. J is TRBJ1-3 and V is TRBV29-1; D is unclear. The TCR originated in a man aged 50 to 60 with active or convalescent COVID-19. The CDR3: CSVDTAGNTIYF. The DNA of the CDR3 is TGCAGCGTTGATACGGCTGGAAACACCATATATTTT.